A selection of T cell receptor beta chains follows, all from one sample in a study of blood T cell repertoires in COVID-19. Some clones are missing from TCRdb's copy, which holds only in-frame ones; the method was immunoSEQ multiplex PCR. The table has over 150,000 clones, approximately 84% seen once. The sequenced sample was PBMCs or T cells enriched from blood (not recorded which). These receptors were obtained from a woman in her 50s who had recovered from COVID-19. CDR3s include the opening cysteine and the closing phenylalanine or tryptophan. A D gene is named only where the DNA matches it firmly. Clone size, where shown, is once, few, many, or a class for clones that have expanded.

abundance	j_gene	d_gene	v_gene	CDR3aa	CDR3nt
few	TRBJ2-7	NA	TRBV21-1	CASSLGTGTSYEQYF	TGTGCCAGCAGCTTGGGGACAGGGACCTCCTACGAGCAGTACTTC
NA	TRBJ2-1	NA	TRBV9	CASSPSSGEQFF	TGTGCCAGCAGTCCCTCATCCGGTGAGCAGTTCTTC
NA	TRBJ1-5	TRBD1	TRBV2	CASSEAQGSRQPQHF	TGTGCCAGCAGTGAGGCACAGGGGTCTCGTCAGCCCCAGCATTTT
once	TRBJ2-1	TRBD2	TRBV4-2	CASSQGASGSFDEQFF	TGTGCCAGCAGCCAAGGAGCCAGCGGGAGCTTCGATGAGCAGTTCTTC
NA	TRBJ1-1	NA	TRBV6-1	CASSEAGRASISEAFF	TGTGCCAGCAGTGAAGCGGGGAGGGCCAGCATCTCTGAAGCTTTCTTT
NA	TRBJ1-4	NA	TRBV2	CASSEGGSNEKLFF	TGTGCCAGCAGTGAAGGAGGGTCTAATGAAAAACTGTTTTTT
NA	TRBJ1-1	TRBD1	TRBV6-5	CASSPDRGTEAFF	TGTGCCAGCAGCCCCGACAGGGGTACTGAAGCTTTCTTT
NA	TRBJ1-1	NA	TRBV24-1	CATAGWGEAFF	TGTGCCACCGCCGGGTGGGGCGAAGCTTTCTTT
NA	TRBJ2-5	TRBD1	TRBV4-2	CASSQEVPGQGGETQYF	TGTGCCAGCAGCCAAGAGGTTCCGGGACAGGGAGGGGAGACCCAGTACTTC
NA	TRBJ2-1	NA	TRBV3-1/TRBV3-2	CASSSSTEQFF	TGTGCCAGCAGCTCATCTACCGAGCAGTTCTTC
NA	TRBJ2-3	TRBD2	TRBV10-1	CASSVGTSVGDTQYF	TGCGCCAGCAGTGTTGGGACTAGCGTCGGGGATACGCAGTATTTT
NA	TRBJ1-3	NA	TRBV2	CASSRMTGPGNTIYF	TGTGCCAGCAGTAGAATGACAGGACCTGGAAACACCATATATTTT
NA	TRBJ2-7	TRBD2	TRBV3-1/TRBV3-2	CASSQEGRERLHEQYF	TGTGCCAGCAGCCAAGAGGGGCGGGAGCGGCTACACGAGCAGTACTTC
NA	TRBJ1-6	NA	TRBV10-3	CAISDGHNNSPLHF	TGTGCCATCAGTGACGGACACAATAATTCACCCCTCCACTTT
once	TRBJ2-3	NA	TRBV14	CASSQADTQYF	TGTGCCAGCAGCCAGGCCGATACGCAGTATTTT
NA	TRBJ2-2	NA	TRBV27	CASTKRGGVGELFF	TGTGCCAGTACTAAGCGCGGAGGGGTCGGGGAGCTGTTTTTT
once	TRBJ2-7	NA	TRBV15	CATSRDLAEEGEQYF	TGTGCCACCAGCAGAGATCTGGCGGAGGAGGGCGAGCAGTACTTC
NA	TRBJ1-1	NA	TRBV29-1	CSVNGQRLMNTEAFF	TGCAGCGTTAATGGACAGCGACTAATGAACACTGAAGCTTTCTTT
NA	TRBJ1-1	NA	TRBV9	CASSVMGGTEAFF	TGTGCCAGCAGCGTTATGGGGGGGACTGAAGCTTTCTTT
NA	TRBJ2-3	NA	TRBV5-6	CASSLPSVATGGDTQYF	TGTGCCAGCAGCTTGCCCTCGGTTGCCACCGGTGGAGATACGCAGTATTTT
once	TRBJ2-3	NA	TRBV25-1	CASARELKDTQYF	TGTGCCAGCGCCCGGGAGCTTAAAGATACGCAGTATTTT
NA	TRBJ1-6	TRBD1	TRBV5-5	CASSLALLAGGSYNSPLHF	TGTGCCAGCAGCTTGGCCCTGTTGGCAGGGGGCTCCTATAATTCACCCCTCCACTTT
NA	TRBJ2-2	TRBD1	TRBV10-1	CASSGQGATGELFF	TGCGCCAGCAGTGGGCAGGGGGCCACCGGGGAGCTGTTTTTT
NA	TRBJ2-1	NA	TRBV4-1	CASSQEGSGRTTNEQFF	TGCGCCAGCAGCCAAGAGGGTTCAGGACGGACAACCAATGAGCAGTTCTTC
few	TRBJ1-5	NA	TRBV5-4	CASSLARGGQPQHF	TGTGCCAGCAGCTTGGCCCGGGGTGGTCAGCCCCAGCATTTT
once	TRBJ2-7	NA	TRBV30	CAWSEPLAVRYF	TGTGCCTGGAGTGAACCCTTAGCGGTTCGGTACTTC
NA	TRBJ2-7	TRBD2	TRBV6-6	CASSYASGTYEQYF	TGTGCCAGCAGTTACGCTAGCGGGACGTACGAGCAGTACTTC
NA	TRBJ2-2	TRBD2	TRBV3-1/TRBV3-2	CASSQGTSGSFTGELFF	TGTGCCAGCAGCCAAGGGACTAGCGGGAGCTTCACCGGGGAGCTGTTTTTT
few	TRBJ1-3	NA	TRBV5-1	CASSPQASSSGNTIYF	TGCGCCAGCAGTCCACAGGCCTCTTCCTCTGGAAACACCATATATTTT
NA	TRBJ2-1	NA	TRBV10-3	CAISQRDEQFF	TGTGCCATCAGCCAGCGGGATGAGCAGTTCTTC
NA	TRBJ1-2	TRBD1	TRBV2	CASKREGALDYGYTF	TGTGCCAGCAAGCGGGAGGGGGCTTTAGACTATGGCTACACCTTC
NA	TRBJ2-1	NA	TRBV5-5	CASSLSGSSYNEQFF	TGTGCCAGCAGCTTGAGTGGGAGCTCCTACAATGAGCAGTTCTTC
NA	TRBJ2-1	TRBD1	TRBV30	CAWSRGWTGGNEQFF	TGTGCCTGGAGTCGGGGTTGGACAGGGGGAAATGAGCAGTTCTTC
NA	TRBJ2-7	TRBD1	TRBV11-2	CASSIWTGGPYEQYF	TGTGCCAGCAGCATCTGGACAGGGGGTCCCTACGAGCAGTACTTC
once	TRBJ2-3	TRBD2	TRBV5-1	CASTSGLAGGRDTQYF	TGCGCCAGCACTTCCGGACTAGCGGGAGGTCGAGATACGCAGTATTTT
NA	TRBJ2-5	NA	TRBV19	CASSIWGRQETQYF	TGTGCCAGTAGTATATGGGGCCGCCAAGAGACCCAGTACTTC
NA	TRBJ2-7	TRBD1	TRBV19	CASSPQDREHEQYF	TGTGCCAGTAGTCCACAGGACAGGGAACACGAGCAGTACTTC
once	TRBJ1-2	NA	TRBV23-1	CASSPRPRDYGYTF	TGCGCCAGCAGTCCCCGGCCCAGGGACTATGGCTACACCTTC
NA	TRBJ1-1	NA	TRBV28	CASSPLGKGLGNTEAFF	TGTGCCAGCAGTCCCCTTGGTAAGGGGCTTGGGAACACTGAAGCTTTCTTT
NA	TRBJ2-2	TRBD1	TRBV27	CASSLLGQGDTGELFF	TGTGCCAGCAGTTTACTGGGACAGGGGGACACCGGGGAGCTGTTTTTT
NA	TRBJ2-2	TRBD1	TRBV10-1	CASTPGQGITGELFF	TGCGCCAGCACCCCGGGACAGGGGATCACCGGGGAGCTGTTTTTT
NA	TRBJ1-1	TRBD1	TRBV27	CASSRRNTGTANMNTEAFF	TGTGCCAGCAGCCGGCGCAACACCGGGACAGCCAACATGAACACTGAAGCTTTCTTT
NA	TRBJ2-1	NA	TRBV5-8	CASSLVVEQFF	TGTGCCAGCAGCTTGGTCGTTGAGCAGTTCTTC
NA	TRBJ2-3	NA	TRBV7-8	CASSLGGRTDTQYF	TGTGCCAGCAGCTTAGGGGGGCGCACAGATACGCAGTATTTT
NA	TRBJ1-5	NA	TRBV28	CASSLDRNNQPQHF	TGTGCCAGCAGTTTGGACAGAAACAATCAGCCCCAGCATTTT
NA	TRBJ2-2	NA	TRBV7-9	CASSSYADTNTGELFF	TGTGCCAGCAGCTCATACGCGGATACAAACACCGGGGAGCTGTTTTTT
NA	TRBJ2-7	TRBD1	TRBV2	CASKGGQASYEQYF	TGTGCCAGCAAAGGGGGACAGGCCTCCTACGAGCAGTACTTC
NA	TRBJ2-7	NA	TRBV11-2	CASRFEWTANNEQYF	TGTGCCAGCAGATTTGAATGGACAGCGAACAACGAGCAGTACTTC
NA	TRBJ2-1	NA	TRBV7-8	CASSQERVGLNNEQFF	TGTGCCAGCAGCCAAGAGCGCGTGGGGCTAAACAATGAGCAGTTCTTC
NA	TRBJ2-7	NA	TRBV3-1/TRBV3-2	CASSQKGGSLFYEQYF	TGTGCCAGCAGCCAAAAAGGCGGTTCACTCTTCTACGAGCAGTACTTC
NA	TRBJ2-7	TRBD1	TRBV4-1	CASSFNEGAGRYEQYF	TGCGCCAGCAGCTTCAACGAGGGGGCAGGGCGGTACGAGCAGTACTTC